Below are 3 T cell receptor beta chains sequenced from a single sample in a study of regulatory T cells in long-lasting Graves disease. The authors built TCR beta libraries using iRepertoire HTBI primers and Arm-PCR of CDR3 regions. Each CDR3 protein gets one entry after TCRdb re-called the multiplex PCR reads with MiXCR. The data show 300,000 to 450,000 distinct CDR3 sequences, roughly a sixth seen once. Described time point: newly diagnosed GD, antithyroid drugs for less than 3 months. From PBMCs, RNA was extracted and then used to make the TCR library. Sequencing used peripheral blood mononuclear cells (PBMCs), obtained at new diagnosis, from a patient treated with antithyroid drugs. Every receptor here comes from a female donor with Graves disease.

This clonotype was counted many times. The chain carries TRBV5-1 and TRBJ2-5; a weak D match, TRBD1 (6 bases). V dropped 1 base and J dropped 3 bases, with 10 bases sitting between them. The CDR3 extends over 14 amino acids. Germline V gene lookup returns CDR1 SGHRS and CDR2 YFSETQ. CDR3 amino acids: CASSLSGDEETQYF. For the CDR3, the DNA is TGCGCCAGCAGCTTGTCAGGGGATGAAGAGACCCAGTACTTC.

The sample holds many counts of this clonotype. CDR3 DNA: TGCAGCGGAACTCACAGGGGTATGGACACTGAAGCTTTCTTT. Translation: CSGTHRGMDTEAFF. The rearrangement uses TRBV29-1 and TRBJ1-1, with 7 bases identical to TRBD1. The CDR3 runs 14 residues. After removal of 7 bases from V and 3 bases from J, the junction contained 11 bases not matched to a gene. Germline assignment: CDR1 SQVTM and CDR2 ANQGSEA.

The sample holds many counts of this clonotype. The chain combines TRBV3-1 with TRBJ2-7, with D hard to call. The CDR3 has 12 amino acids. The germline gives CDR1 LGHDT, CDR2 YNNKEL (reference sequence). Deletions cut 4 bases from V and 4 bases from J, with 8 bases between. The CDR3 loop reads CASSPSLYEQYF. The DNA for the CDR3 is TGTGCCAGCAGCCCTTCTTTGTACGAGCAGTACTTC.